The present T cell receptor (beta chain) was sequenced within a study of tumor and adjacent non-tumor tissue in lung cancer. Study-level information: The patients, roughly 10 men and four to six women, were roughly 30 to 80 with stage I to III disease.

Whole-study findings and limits: Significantly higher TCR diversity was found in tumor than normal lung. Tumor repertoires had a smaller top 100 clone share than normal lung.

In the case of this clonotype: The antigen is undetermined. Given a much more abundant clone one base away, this may be a read error.

Three rounds of nested PCR, following a modified ARM-PCR protocol, produced the TCRbeta library. Each CDR3 protein gets one entry after TCRdb re-called the multiplex PCR reads with MiXCR. The table includes about 75,000 distinct CDR3 sequences, under 70% detected once. The template was RNA from unsorted bulk tissue. This non-tumor lung sample came from over 3 cm beyond the tumor edge. Donors were chemotherapy-naive, newly diagnosed lung cancer surgical patients in China, August–late 2014. CDR1 is WSHSY, CDR2 SAAADI, per germline. The CDR3 runs 14 residues. The receptor was isolated from a woman aged 50 to 65 with non-small cell lung cancer. V is TRBV10-2 and J is TRBJ2-1; D gene unclear. The sequencing sample was made of distant non-tumor lung tissue. CDR3 loop: CVSSASEVSNEQFF. The CDR3 DNA reads as TGCGTCAGCAGTGCGTCTGAGGTCTCCAATGAGCAGTTCTTC.